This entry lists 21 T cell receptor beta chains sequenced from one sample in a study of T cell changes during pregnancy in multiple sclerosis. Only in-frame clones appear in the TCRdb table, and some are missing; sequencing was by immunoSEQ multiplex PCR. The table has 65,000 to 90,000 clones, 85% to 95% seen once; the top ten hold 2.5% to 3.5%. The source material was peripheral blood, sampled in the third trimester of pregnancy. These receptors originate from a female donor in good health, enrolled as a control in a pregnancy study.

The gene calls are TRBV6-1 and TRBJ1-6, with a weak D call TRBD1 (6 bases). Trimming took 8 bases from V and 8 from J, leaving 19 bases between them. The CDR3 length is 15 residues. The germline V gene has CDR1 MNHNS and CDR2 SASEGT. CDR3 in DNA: TGTGCCAGCGCCCGAGCTTGGGACACCGATTCACCCCTCCACTTT. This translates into CASARAWDTDSPLHF.

CDR3 amino acids: CASSFPGRSTDTQYF. CDR3 sequence (DNA): TGTGCCAGCAGTTTCCCAGGGAGGAGCACAGATACGCAGTATTTT. This chain links TRBV28 with TRBJ2-3; tentatively, D is TRBD2 (6 bases). The germline gives CDR1 MDHEN, CDR2 SYDVKM. V shed 3 bases and J shed 0 bases, with 10 bases lying between them. The CDR3 consists of 15 residues.

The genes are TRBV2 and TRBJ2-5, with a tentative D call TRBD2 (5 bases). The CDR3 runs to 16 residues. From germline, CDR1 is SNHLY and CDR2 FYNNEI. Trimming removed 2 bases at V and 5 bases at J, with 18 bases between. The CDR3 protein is CASSESGIEVLETQYF. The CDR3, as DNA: TGTGCCAGCAGTGAATCGGGGATAGAGGTGCTGGAGACCCAGTACTTC.

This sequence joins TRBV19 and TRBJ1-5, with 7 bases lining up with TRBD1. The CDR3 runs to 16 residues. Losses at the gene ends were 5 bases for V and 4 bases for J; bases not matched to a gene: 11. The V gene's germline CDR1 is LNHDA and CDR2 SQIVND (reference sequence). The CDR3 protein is CASSPNRGHGNQPQHF. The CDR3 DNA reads TGTGCCAGTAGTCCAAACAGGGGACATGGAAATCAGCCCCAGCATTTT. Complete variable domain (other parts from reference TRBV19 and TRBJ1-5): DGGITQSPKYLFRKEGQNVTLSCEQNLNHDAMYWYRQDPGQGLRLIYYSQIVNDFQKGDIAEGYSVSREKKESFPLTVTSAQKNPTAFYLCASSPNRGHGNQPQHFGDGTRLSIL.

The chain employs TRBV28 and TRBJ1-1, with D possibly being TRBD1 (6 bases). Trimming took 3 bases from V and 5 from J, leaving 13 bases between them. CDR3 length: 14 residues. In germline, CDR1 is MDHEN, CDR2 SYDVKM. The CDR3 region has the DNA TGTGCCAGCAGTTTGGGGGGGGCTGAAACTGAAGCTTTCTTT. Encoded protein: CASSLGGAETEAFF.

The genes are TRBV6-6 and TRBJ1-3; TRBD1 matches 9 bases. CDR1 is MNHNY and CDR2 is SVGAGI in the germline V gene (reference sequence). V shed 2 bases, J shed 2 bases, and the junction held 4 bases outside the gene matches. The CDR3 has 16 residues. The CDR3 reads CASSYGTGSAGNTIYF. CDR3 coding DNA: TGTGCCAGCAGTTACGGGACAGGGTCGGCTGGAAACACCATATATTTT.

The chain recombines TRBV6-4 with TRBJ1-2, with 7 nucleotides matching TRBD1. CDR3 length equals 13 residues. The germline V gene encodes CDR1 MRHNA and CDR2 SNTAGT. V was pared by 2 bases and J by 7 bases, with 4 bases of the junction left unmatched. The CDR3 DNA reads TGTGCCAGCAGTGACCCGACAGGGAGTGGCTACACCTTC. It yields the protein CASSDPTGSGYTF.

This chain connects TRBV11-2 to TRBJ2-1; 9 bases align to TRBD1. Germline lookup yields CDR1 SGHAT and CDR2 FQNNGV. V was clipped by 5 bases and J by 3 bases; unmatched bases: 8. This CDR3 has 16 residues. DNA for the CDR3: TGTGCCAGCAGCCCCGAAACAGGGGGCCTCTACAATGAGCAGTTCTTC. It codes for CASSPETGGLYNEQFF.

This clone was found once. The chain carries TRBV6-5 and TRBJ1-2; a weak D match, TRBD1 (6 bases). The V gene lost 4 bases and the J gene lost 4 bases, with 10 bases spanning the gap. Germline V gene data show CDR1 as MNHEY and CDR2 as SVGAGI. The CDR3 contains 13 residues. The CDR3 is CASSFGQTYGYTF. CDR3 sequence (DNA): TGTGCCAGCAGTTTCGGACAGACCTATGGCTACACCTTC.

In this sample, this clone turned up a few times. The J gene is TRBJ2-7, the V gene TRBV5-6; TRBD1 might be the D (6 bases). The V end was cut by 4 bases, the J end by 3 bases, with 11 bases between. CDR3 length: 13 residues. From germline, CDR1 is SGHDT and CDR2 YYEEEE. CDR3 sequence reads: CASSAGQIYEQYF. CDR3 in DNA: TGTGCCAGCAGCGCCGGACAGATCTACGAGCAGTACTTC.

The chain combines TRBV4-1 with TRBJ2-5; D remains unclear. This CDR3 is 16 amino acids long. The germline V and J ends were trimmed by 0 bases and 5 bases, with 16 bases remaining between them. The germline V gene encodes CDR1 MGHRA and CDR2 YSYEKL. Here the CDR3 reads CASSQDNPPRAETQYF. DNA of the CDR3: TGCGCCAGCAGCCAAGATAACCCACCCCGCGCGGAGACCCAGTACTTC.

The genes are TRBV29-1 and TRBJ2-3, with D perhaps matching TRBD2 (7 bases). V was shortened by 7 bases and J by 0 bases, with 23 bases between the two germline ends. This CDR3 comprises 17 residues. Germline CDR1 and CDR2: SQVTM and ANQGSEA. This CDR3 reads CSGGGVSSSVSTDTQYF. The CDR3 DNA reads TGCAGCGGAGGGGGGGTTTCTAGCAGTGTCAGCACAGATACGCAGTATTTT.

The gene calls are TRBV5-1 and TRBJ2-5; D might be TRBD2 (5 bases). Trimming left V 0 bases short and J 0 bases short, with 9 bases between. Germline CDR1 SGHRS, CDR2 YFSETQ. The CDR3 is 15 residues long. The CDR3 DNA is TGCGCCAGCAGCTTGGTCCCGGGGTACCAAGAGACCCAGTACTTC. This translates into CASSLVPGYQETQYF.

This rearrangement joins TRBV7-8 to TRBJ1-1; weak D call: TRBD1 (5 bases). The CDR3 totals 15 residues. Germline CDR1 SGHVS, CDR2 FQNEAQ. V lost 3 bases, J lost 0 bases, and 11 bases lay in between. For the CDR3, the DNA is TGTGCCAGCAGCTTCTTGGGGGGGATGAACACTGAAGCTTTCTTT. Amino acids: CASSFLGGMNTEAFF.

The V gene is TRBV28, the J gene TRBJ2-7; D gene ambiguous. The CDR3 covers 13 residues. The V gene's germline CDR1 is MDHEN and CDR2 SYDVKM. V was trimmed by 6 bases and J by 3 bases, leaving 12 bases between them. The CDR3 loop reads CASSSAPSYEQYF. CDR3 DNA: TGTGCCAGCAGCTCTGCCCCTAGCTACGAGCAGTACTTC.

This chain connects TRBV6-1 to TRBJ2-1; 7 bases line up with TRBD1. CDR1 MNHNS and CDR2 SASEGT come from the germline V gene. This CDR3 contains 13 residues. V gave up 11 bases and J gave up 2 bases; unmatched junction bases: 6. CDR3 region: CACGQAPYNEQFF. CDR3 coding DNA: TGTGCCTGCGGACAGGCACCCTACAATGAGCAGTTCTTC.

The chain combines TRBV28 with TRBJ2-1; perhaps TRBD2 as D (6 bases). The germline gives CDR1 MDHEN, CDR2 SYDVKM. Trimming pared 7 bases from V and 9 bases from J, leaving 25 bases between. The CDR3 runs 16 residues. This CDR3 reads CASTTGGAQLRGEQFF. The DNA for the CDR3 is TGTGCCAGCACGACGGGCGGGGCTCAGTTACGGGGTGAGCAGTTCTTC.

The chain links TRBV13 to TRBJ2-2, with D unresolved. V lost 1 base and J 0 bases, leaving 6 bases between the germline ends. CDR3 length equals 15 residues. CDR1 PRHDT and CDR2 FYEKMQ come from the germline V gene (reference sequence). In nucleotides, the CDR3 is TGTGCCAGCAGCTTAGAAGCGCCGAACACCGGGGAGCTGTTTTTT. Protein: CASSLEAPNTGELFF.

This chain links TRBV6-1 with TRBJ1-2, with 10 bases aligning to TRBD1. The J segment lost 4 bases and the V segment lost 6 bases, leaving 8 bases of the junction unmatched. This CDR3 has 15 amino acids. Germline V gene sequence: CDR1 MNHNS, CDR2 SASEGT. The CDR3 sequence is CASSVARTGGYGYTF. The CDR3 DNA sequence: TGTGCCAGCAGCGTTGCCCGGACAGGGGGCTATGGCTACACCTTC.

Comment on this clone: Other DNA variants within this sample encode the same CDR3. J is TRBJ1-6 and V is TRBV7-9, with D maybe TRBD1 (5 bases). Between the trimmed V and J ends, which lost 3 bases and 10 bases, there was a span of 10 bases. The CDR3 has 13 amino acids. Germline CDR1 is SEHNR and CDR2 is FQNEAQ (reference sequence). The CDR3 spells CASSLGGGSPLHF. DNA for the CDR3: TGTGCCAGCAGCTTGGGGGGAGGATCACCCCTCCACTTT.

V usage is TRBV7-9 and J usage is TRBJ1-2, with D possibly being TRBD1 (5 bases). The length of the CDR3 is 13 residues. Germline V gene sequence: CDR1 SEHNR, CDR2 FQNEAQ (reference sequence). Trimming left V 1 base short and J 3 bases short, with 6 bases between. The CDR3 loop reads CASSLVGHYGYTF. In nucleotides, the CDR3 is TGTGCCAGCAGCTTAGTGGGGCACTATGGCTACACCTTC.